The clone carrying this TCR beta chain came up many times. J gave up 4 bases and V 1 base, and 5 bases lay outside the gene matches. The V gene's germline CDR1 is SNHLY and CDR2 FYNNEI. The CDR3 is 16 residues long. The data were obtained in a study of T cells in Graves' hyperthyroidism and ophthalmopathy. Amplification targeted TCR beta CDR3 regions from RNA transcripts. The HTBI primer set served for first-round RT-PCR of the TCR CDR3. MiXCR, run by TCRdb on the multiplex PCR reads, gives a single entry per CDR3 protein. The sample consists of roughly 720,000 distinct CDR3 sequences, 15% to 20% of them appearing once.

The J gene is TRBJ2-2, the V gene TRBV2, with 8 positions matching TRBD1. The sequencing sample was made of blood. The sequence derives from a man aged 45-65 years with Graves' hyperthyroidism. CDR3 sequence reads: CASSEVLQGVTGELFF. The DNA for the CDR3 is TGTGCCAGCAGTGAAGTATTACAGGGGGTCACCGGGGAGCTGTTTTTT. Full variable domain (outside the CDR3, taken from reference TRBV2 and TRBJ2-2): EPEVTQTPSHQVTQMGQEVILRCVPISNHLYFYWYRQILGQKVEFLVSFYNNEISEKSEIFDDQFSVERPDGSNFTLKIRSTKLEDSAMYFCASSEVLQGVTGELFFGEGSRLTVL.